A single T cell receptor (beta chain) is shown here with its context. Primers: 60 Vbeta forward and 13 Jbeta reverse. Libraries were prepared by immunoSEQ multiplex PCR; TCRdb keeps only in-frame clonotypes and omits some of them. The sample holds about 200,000 clones. This record comes from a study of cytomegalovirus exposure and HLA in healthy donors. CDR3 length equals 15 residues. V was trimmed by 3 bases and J by 4 bases, leaving 12 bases between them. Germline V gene sequence: CDR1 KGHSH, CDR2 LQKENI. This TCR came from a man aged 30 to 45 in good health and CMV-seronegative. Sequenced: PBMCs. The chain carries TRBV18 and TRBJ1-4; D is ambiguous. The CDR3 DNA sequence: TGTGCCAGCTCACCCAGTCAGGTTTATAATGAAAAACTGTTTTTT. As protein: CASSPSQVYNEKLFF.